Below, 26 T cell receptor beta chains from the same sample are listed, as sequenced in a study of blood T cell repertoires in COVID-19. Produced via immunoSEQ multiplex PCR; TCRdb's table is partial and in-frame only. The sample consists of 300,000 to 400,000 clones, about 88% of them appearing once. The sample taken for sequencing was peripheral blood. The receptor set was obtained from a woman aged 70-85 years with COVID-19, enrolled during active disease.

The chain employs TRBV28 and TRBJ2-5; D uncertain. The germline V and J ends were trimmed by 1 base and 1 base, with 7 bases remaining between them. This CDR3 contains 14 residues. The germline V gene encodes CDR1 MDHEN and CDR2 SYDVKM. In DNA, the CDR3 is TGTGCCAGCAGTTTATCCCCTTTCCAAGAGACCCAGTACTTC. Amino acids: CASSLSPFQETQYF.

The chain recombines TRBV7-2 with TRBJ2-7; 9 bases fit TRBD1. The germline V gene encodes CDR1 SGHTA and CDR2 FQGNSA. Unmatched junction bases numbered 7, after V lost 3 bases and J lost 7 bases. The CDR3 totals 14 residues. CDR3 loop: CASSFGTGTGEQYF. CDR3 coding DNA: TGTGCCAGCAGCTTCGGGACAGGGACGGGTGAGCAGTACTTC.

The chain recombines TRBV27 with TRBJ1-1; D uncertain. In germline, CDR1 is MNHEY, CDR2 SMNVEV (reference sequence). The CDR3 runs to 13 residues. V dropped 3 bases and J dropped 6 bases, with 11 bases sitting between them. The CDR3 protein is CASSFSPGAEAFF. In DNA form, the CDR3 reads TGTGCCAGCAGTTTTTCCCCCGGGGCTGAAGCTTTCTTT.

The chain carries TRBV3-1 (or the pseudogene TRBV3-2) and TRBJ1-2, with 12 bases matching TRBD1. Per germline, CDR1 LGHDT and CDR2 YNNKEL (reference sequence). The CDR3 sequence is 15 residues long. J lost 7 bases, V lost 4 bases, and 7 bases had no gene match. For the CDR3, the DNA is TGTGCCAGCAGCCTCGGGACAGGGGGCCCCTCTGGCTACACCTTC. Protein product: CASSLGTGGPSGYTF.

This chain uses TRBV4-1 with TRBJ2-3, with 9 positions matching TRBD2. Trimming at V came to 1 base and at J to 4 bases, leaving 3 bases not matched to a gene. The CDR3 is 15 residues long. Germline lookup yields CDR1 MGHRA and CDR2 YSYEKL. CDR3 residues: CASSQVRGGPDTQYF. CDR3 nucleotide sequence: TGCGCCAGCAGCCAAGTGCGGGGGGGCCCAGATACGCAGTATTTT.

This clone was counted once. The chain carries TRBV10-1 and TRBJ2-2; a possible D gene is TRBD2 (5 bases). This CDR3 is built from 13 residues. Looked up from germline, CDR1 is WNHNN and CDR2 is SYGVQD (reference sequence). The V end was cut by 3 bases, the J end by 6 bases, with 8 bases between. The CDR3 sequence: CASSDDGAGELFF. The CDR3 DNA reads TGCGCCAGCAGTGATGACGGGGCCGGGGAGCTGTTTTTT.

The chain employs TRBV30 and TRBJ2-7, with 11 bases aligning to TRBD2. With V trimmed by 2 bases and J by 6 bases, 15 bases remained unmatched. The germline V gene encodes CDR1 GTSNPN and CDR2 SVGIG (reference sequence). The CDR3 sequence is 17 residues long. The CDR3 DNA is TGTGCCTGGAGTCCCAGATCTTATGGTAGCGGGGGGGTCGAGCAGTACTTC. Its translation: CAWSPRSYGSGGVEQYF. The entire variable domain, with the rest obtained from reference TRBV30 and TRBJ2-7, is as follows: SQTIHQWPATLVQPVGSPLSLECTVEGTSNPNLYWYRQAAGRGLQLLFYSVGIGQISSEVPQNLSASRPQDRQFILSSKKLLLSDSGFYLCAWSPRSYGSGGVEQYFGPGTRLTVT.

The genes are TRBV29-1 and TRBJ2-1; maybe TRBD1 (6 bases). Germline V gene lookup returns CDR1 SQVTM and CDR2 ANQGSEA. V was pared by 7 bases and J by 6 bases, with 28 bases between. This CDR3 region has 17 residues. CDR3 region: CSGGGDLSGRIFNEQFF. DNA of the CDR3: TGCAGCGGTGGGGGCGATTTATCGGGACGGATATTCAATGAGCAGTTCTTC.

CDR3 in amino acids: CASSWTGLNEKLFF. The CDR3 nucleotides are TGCGCCAGCAGCTGGACAGGCCTTAATGAAAAACTGTTTTTT. The rearrangement uses TRBV5-1 and TRBJ1-4, with 7 bases lining up with TRBD1. Germline V gene lookup returns CDR1 SGHRS and CDR2 YFSETQ. This CDR3 region has 14 residues. V lost 3 bases and J lost 4; bases outside the gene matches: 3.

The chain employs TRBV28 and TRBJ1-1; D is possibly TRBD1 (5 bases). CDR1 MDHEN and CDR2 SYDVKM come from the germline V gene. Trimming removed 7 bases at V and 3 bases at J, with 9 bases between. The CDR3 loop spans 12 amino acids. The CDR3: CASKGPDTEAFF. The CDR3 DNA reads as TGTGCCAGCAAGGGGCCTGACACTGAAGCTTTCTTT.

The rearrangement uses TRBV7-9 and TRBJ1-2; a possible D gene is TRBD1 (6 bases). Germline V gene sequence: CDR1 SEHNR, CDR2 FQNEAQ (reference sequence). This CDR3 has 13 residues. The V gene lost 0 bases and the J gene lost 10 bases, with 12 bases spanning the gap. The CDR3 coding sequence is TGTGCCAGCAGCTTAGCAGGGGGAACATTCTACACCTTC. Translation gives CASSLAGGTFYTF. The full variable domain, in which reference TRBV7-9 and TRBJ1-2 provide the parts outside the CDR3, is DTGVSQNPRHKITKRGQNVTFRCDPISEHNRLYWYRQTLGQGPEFLTYFQNEAQLEKSRLLSDRFSAERPKGSFSTLEIQRTEQGDSAMYLCASSLAGGTFYTFGSGTRLTVV.

The gene calls are TRBV5-8 and TRBJ2-7, with 7 positions matching TRBD1. Germline V gene lookup returns CDR1 SGHTS and CDR2 YDEGEE. CDR3 size: 14 residues. Unmatched junction bases numbered 6, after V lost 6 bases and J lost 0 bases. CDR3 sequence: CASTRDSNSYEQYF. The CDR3 region has the DNA TGTGCCAGCACCCGGGACAGTAACTCCTACGAGCAGTACTTC.

The rearrangement uses TRBV5-1 and TRBJ2-7; a weak D match, TRBD1 (6 bases). The CDR3 covers 16 residues. V shed 3 bases and J shed 0 bases, with 16 bases lying between them. Germline lookup yields CDR1 SGHRS and CDR2 YFSETQ. The DNA of the CDR3 is TGCGCCAGCAGCTCCTTTTGGGGGACATCCTCCTACGAGCAGTACTTC. Its translation: CASSSFWGTSSYEQYF.

The gene calls are TRBV12-5 and TRBJ1-2; TRBD1 matches 8 bases. Trimming removed 6 bases from V and 8 bases from J; junction bases left unmatched: 14. Germline assignment: CDR1 LGHNT and CDR2 FRNRAP. The CDR3 is made up of 15 amino acids. DNA of the CDR3: TGTGCTAGTGGCCACCCGACAGGGGCGCTAAAGGGCTACACCTTC. Encoded protein: CASGHPTGALKGYTF.

In its sample, this clone was seen once. The V and J genes are TRBV5-6 and TRBJ2-3; D is unresolved. Deletions cut 2 bases from V and 0 bases from J, with 10 bases between. Germline CDR1 is SGHDT and CDR2 is YYEEEE. The CDR3 extends over 15 amino acids. The CDR3 nucleotides read TGTGCCAGCAGCTTTTTCCCGGGTAGCACAGATACGCAGTATTTT. Protein: CASSFFPGSTDTQYF. The full variable domain, with the rest looked up from reference TRBV5-6 and TRBJ2-3, is DAGVTQSPTHLIKTRGQQVTLRCSPKSGHDTVSWYQQALGQGPQFIFQYYEEEERQRGNFPDRFSGHQFPNYSSELNVNALLLGDSALYLCASSFFPGSTDTQYFGPGTRLTVL.

The chain links TRBV5-1 to TRBJ1-3; D is possibly TRBD1 (6 bases). Looked up from germline, CDR1 is SGHRS and CDR2 is YFSETQ. CDR3 length equals 15 residues. V gave up 8 bases and J gave up 2 bases, with 17 bases separating them. The CDR3: CASSNPQGAGNTIYF. The DNA for the CDR3 is TGCGCCAGTTCCAACCCACAGGGAGCTGGAAACACCATATATTTT. Filled out from reference TRBV5-1 and TRBJ1-3, the complete variable domain reads KAGVTQTPRYLIKTRGQQVTLSCSPISGHRSVSWYQQTPGQGLQFLFEYFSETQRNKGNFPGRFSGRQFSNSRSEMNVSTLELGDSALYLCASSNPQGAGNTIYFGEGSWLTVV.

V gene TRBV29-1 combines with J gene TRBJ1-3, with TRBD1 identical over 7 bases. Unmatched junction bases numbered 8, after V lost 6 bases and J lost 6 bases. The CDR3 totals 13 residues. Germline values: CDR1 SQVTM, CDR2 ANQGSEA. This chain's CDR3 is CSVSGTAPNTIYF. CDR3 in DNA: TGCAGCGTATCCGGGACAGCACCAAACACCATATATTTT.

The rearrangement links TRBV30 to TRBJ1-4, with 11 bases aligning to TRBD1. CDR1 GTSNPN and CDR2 SVGIG come from the germline V gene (reference sequence). The CDR3 runs to 15 residues. Trimming cost V 2 bases and J 8 bases; bases outside gene matches: 7. CDR3 in amino acids: CAWSSPGTGGEKLFF. In nucleotides, the CDR3 is TGTGCCTGGAGTTCTCCCGGGACAGGGGGAGAAAAACTGTTTTTT.

The table lists this clone with a count of one. The V gene is TRBV4-1, the J gene TRBJ1-2; D unresolved. Trimming took 0 bases from V and 8 from J, leaving 13 bases between them. The CDR3 sequence is 14 residues long. Germline CDR1 reads MGHRA; CDR2 reads YSYEKL. The CDR3 DNA is TGCGCCAGCAGCCAAGAAGCCGCGGGTAGGGGCTACACCTTC. Translation: CASSQEAAGRGYTF.

The chain couples TRBV18 to TRBJ2-5, with 11 bases that match TRBD2. From germline, CDR1 is KGHSH and CDR2 LQKENI. V was clipped by 6 bases and J by 5 bases; unmatched bases: 5. This CDR3 has 14 amino acids. DNA for the CDR3: TGTGCCAGCTCCCCTAGCGGGGGGAAGGAGACCCAGTACTTC. This translates into CASSPSGGKETQYF.

V usage is TRBV20-1 and J usage is TRBJ1-5; 7 bases are shared with TRBD1. This CDR3 region has 14 residues. V shed 3 bases and J 6 bases; nucleotides not matched to a gene: 8. The V gene's germline CDR1 is DFQATT and CDR2 SNEGSKA (reference sequence). CDR3 sequence reads: CSASMAGGSQPQHF. CDR3 bases: TGCAGTGCTAGTATGGCAGGGGGGAGTCAGCCCCAGCATTTT.

The CDR3 DNA reads as TGTGCCAGCAGAGCCCGGGACAGGGTAGAGACCCAGTACTTC. Its translation is CASRARDRVETQYF. The chain couples TRBV27 to TRBJ2-5, with 9 bases aligning to TRBD1. Germline V gene sequence: CDR1 MNHEY, CDR2 SMNVEV (reference sequence). The V segment lost 6 bases and the J segment 4 bases; nucleotides outside the gene matches: 6. The CDR3 consists of 14 residues.

In this sample, this clone turned up once. The genes are TRBV27 and TRBJ1-5; a possible D gene is TRBD1 (6 bases). V lost 3 bases and J 5 bases, leaving 14 bases between the germline ends. The CDR3 has 15 amino acids. The germline CDR1 and CDR2 sequences are MNHEY and SMNVEV (reference sequence). Here the CDR3 reads CASSFARDTHQPQHF. The CDR3 DNA sequence: TGTGCCAGCAGTTTCGCCAGGGACACACATCAGCCCCAGCATTTT.

The rearrangement uses TRBV27 and TRBJ2-7; 9 positions match TRBD2. The CDR3 is 14 amino acids. In germline, CDR1 is MNHEY, CDR2 SMNVEV (reference sequence). The junction had 1 base not matched to a gene; V was cut back by 1 base and J by 3 bases. This chain's CDR3 is CASSLLAGDYEQYF. The CDR3 DNA reads TGTGCCAGCAGTTTATTAGCGGGGGACTACGAGCAGTACTTC.

This chain links TRBV18 with TRBJ2-1, with 8 bases identical to TRBD2. The CDR3 has 15 amino acids. With 0 bases clipped from V and 7 bases from J, the junction kept 5 bases outside the gene matches. Germline-derived CDR1 and CDR2 are KGHSH and LQKENI. CDR3 nucleotides: TGTGCCAGCTCACCACCTAGCGGGGCCAGTAATGAGCAGTTCTTC. It encodes CASSPPSGASNEQFF.

The chain joins TRBV30 to TRBJ2-3; TRBD2 agrees at 8 bases. In germline, CDR1 is GTSNPN, CDR2 SVGIG (reference sequence). This CDR3 spans 14 amino acids. Trimming removed 0 bases from V and 6 bases from J; junction bases left unmatched: 5. The DNA for the CDR3 is TGTGCCTGGAGTGTAGGCGGGGGGCTTGATACGCAGTATTTT. Its protein is CAWSVGGGLDTQYF.